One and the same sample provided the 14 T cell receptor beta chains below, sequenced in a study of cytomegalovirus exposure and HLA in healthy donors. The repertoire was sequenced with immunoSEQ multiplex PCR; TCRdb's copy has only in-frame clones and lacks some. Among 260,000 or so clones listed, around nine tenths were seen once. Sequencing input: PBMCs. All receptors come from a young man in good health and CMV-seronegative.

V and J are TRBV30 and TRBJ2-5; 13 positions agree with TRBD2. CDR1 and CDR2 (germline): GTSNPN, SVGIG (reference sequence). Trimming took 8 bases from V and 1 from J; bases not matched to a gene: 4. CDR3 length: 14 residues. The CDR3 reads CAAGTSGAQETQYF. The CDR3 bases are TGTGCCGCCGGGACTAGCGGGGCCCAAGAGACCCAGTACTTC.

The CDR3 loop is CASSVVEGGGTGELFF. The DNA for the CDR3 is TGTGCCAGCAGCGTAGTTGAGGGAGGGGGCACCGGGGAGCTGTTTTTT. The rearrangement uses TRBV9 and TRBJ2-2, with D possibly being TRBD2 (7 bases). The CDR3 covers 16 residues. From germline, CDR1 is SGDLS and CDR2 YYNGEE. Trimming stripped 0 bases from V and 4 bases from J, with 13 bases between.

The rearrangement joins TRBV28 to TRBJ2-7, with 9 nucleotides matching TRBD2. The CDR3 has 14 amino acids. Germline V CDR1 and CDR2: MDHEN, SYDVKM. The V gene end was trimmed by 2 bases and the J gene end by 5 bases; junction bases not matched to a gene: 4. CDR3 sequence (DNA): TGTGCCAGCAGTTTACTAGCGGGACTCCACGAGCAGTACTTC. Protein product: CASSLLAGLHEQYF.

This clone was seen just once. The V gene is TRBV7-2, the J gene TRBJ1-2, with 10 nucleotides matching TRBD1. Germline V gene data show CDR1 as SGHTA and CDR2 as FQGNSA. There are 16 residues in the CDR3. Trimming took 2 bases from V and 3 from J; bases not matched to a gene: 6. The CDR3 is CASSLIEGQGYYGYTF. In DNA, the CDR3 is TGTGCCAGCAGCTTAATCGAGGGACAGGGGTACTATGGCTACACCTTC.

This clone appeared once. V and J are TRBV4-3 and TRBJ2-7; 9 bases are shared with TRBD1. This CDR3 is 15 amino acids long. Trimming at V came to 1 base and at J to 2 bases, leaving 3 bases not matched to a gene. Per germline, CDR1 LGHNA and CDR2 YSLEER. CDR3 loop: CASSQAGQGTYEQYF. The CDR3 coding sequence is TGCGCCAGCAGCCAAGCTGGACAGGGGACCTACGAGCAGTACTTC.

CDR3 amino acids: CASSSHSGPGEPQHF. CDR3 DNA: TGTGCCAGCAGTTCTCACAGCGGGCCGGGGGAGCCCCAGCATTTT. The chain recombines TRBV27 with TRBJ1-5, with D possibly being TRBD1 (5 bases). V was clipped by 4 bases and J by 8 bases, with 18 bases between them. The length of the CDR3 is 15 residues. CDR1 is MNHEY, CDR2 SMNVEV, per germline (reference sequence).

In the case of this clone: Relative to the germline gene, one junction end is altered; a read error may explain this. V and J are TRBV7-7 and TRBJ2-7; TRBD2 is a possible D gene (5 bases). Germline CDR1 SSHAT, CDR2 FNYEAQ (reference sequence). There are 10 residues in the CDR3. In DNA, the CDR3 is TGTGCCAGCAGCTTAAGCGGAGCATTCTTC. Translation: CASSLSGAFF. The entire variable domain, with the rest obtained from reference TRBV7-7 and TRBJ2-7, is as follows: GAGVSQSPRYKVTKRGQDVTLRCDPISSHATLYWYQQALGQGPEFLTYFNYEAQPDKSGLPSDRFSAERPEGSISTLTIQRTEQRDSAMYRCASSLSGAFFGPGTRLTVT.

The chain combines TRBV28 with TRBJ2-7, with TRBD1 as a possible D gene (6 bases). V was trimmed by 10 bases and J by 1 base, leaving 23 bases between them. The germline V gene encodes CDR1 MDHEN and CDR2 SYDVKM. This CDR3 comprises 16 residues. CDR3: CATLGLPGERSYEQYF. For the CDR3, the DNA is TGTGCCACCCTCGGGCTCCCAGGGGAAAGGTCCTACGAGCAGTACTTC.

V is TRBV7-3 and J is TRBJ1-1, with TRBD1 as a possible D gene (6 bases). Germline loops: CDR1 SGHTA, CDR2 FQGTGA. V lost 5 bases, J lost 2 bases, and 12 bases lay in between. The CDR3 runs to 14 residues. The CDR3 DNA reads TGTGCCAGCAGCATGACAGGACAAAACACTGAAGCTTTCTTT. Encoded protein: CASSMTGQNTEAFF.

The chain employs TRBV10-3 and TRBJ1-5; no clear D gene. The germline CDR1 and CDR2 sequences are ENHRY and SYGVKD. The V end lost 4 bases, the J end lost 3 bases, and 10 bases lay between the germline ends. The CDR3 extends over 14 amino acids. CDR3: CAISGAGNNQPQHF. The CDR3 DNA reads TGTGCCATCAGTGGGGCGGGAAACAATCAGCCCCAGCATTTT.

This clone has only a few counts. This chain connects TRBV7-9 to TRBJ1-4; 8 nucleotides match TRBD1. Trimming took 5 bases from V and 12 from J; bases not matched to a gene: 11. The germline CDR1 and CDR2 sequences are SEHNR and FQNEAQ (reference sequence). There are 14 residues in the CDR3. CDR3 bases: TGTGCCAGCAGCCTCCGGGACAGGCGTGCGGAACTGTTTTTT. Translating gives CASSLRDRRAELFF.

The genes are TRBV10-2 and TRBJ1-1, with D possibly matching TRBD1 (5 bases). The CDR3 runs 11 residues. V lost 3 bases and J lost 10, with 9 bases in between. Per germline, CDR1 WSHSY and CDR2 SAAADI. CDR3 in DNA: TGCGCCAGCAGTGAAGGGGCAGGAGCTTTCTTT. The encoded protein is CASSEGAGAFF.

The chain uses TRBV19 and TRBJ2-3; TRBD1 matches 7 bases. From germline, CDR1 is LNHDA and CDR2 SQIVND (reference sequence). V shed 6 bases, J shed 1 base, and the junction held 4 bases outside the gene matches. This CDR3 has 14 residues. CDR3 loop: CASRVDRGTDTQYF. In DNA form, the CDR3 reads TGTGCCAGTAGGGTAGACAGGGGCACAGATACGCAGTATTTT.

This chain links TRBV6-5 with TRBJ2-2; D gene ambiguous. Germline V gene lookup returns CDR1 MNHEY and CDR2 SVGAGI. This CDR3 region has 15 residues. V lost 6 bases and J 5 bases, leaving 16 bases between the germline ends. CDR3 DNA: TGTGCCAGCAGCCCACTTACCCCCGGTACCGGGGAGCTGTTTTTT. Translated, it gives CASSPLTPGTGELFF.